These 16 T cell receptor beta chains share one sample of origin, sequenced in a study of T cell changes during pregnancy in multiple sclerosis. Generated by immunoSEQ multiplex PCR, the TCRdb table keeps only in-frame clones and is missing some. The table shows tens of thousands of clones, with 90% occurring only once. The sample was CD4+ T cells from peripheral blood mononuclear cells, taken in the first trimester of pregnancy. Source of these receptors: a female donor in good health, enrolled as a control in a pregnancy study.

V gene TRBV7-2 combines with J gene TRBJ2-2; TRBD2 matches at 8 bases. The V segment lost 5 bases and the J segment 2 bases; nucleotides outside the gene matches: 7. CDR3 length: 16 residues. CDR1 is SGHTA, CDR2 FQGNSA, per germline. The CDR3 is CASSPGGQRNTGELFF. CDR3 nucleotide sequence: TGTGCCAGCAGCCCGGGAGGGCAAAGAAACACCGGGGAGCTGTTTTTT.

J is TRBJ2-1 and V is TRBV5-1; 9 nucleotides agree with TRBD2. V shed 0 bases and J 5 bases; nucleotides not matched to a gene: 3. This CDR3 contains 15 residues. From germline, CDR1 is SGHRS and CDR2 YFSETQ. The CDR3 loop reads CASSLGGGVDNEQFF. Written as DNA, the CDR3 is TGCGCCAGCAGCTTGGGCGGGGGGGTCGACAATGAGCAGTTCTTC.

The chain couples TRBV28 to TRBJ1-1; D gene uncertain. The CDR3 runs to 15 residues. The V gene's germline CDR1 is MDHEN and CDR2 SYDVKM. V was shortened by 8 bases and J by 1 base, with 17 bases between the two germline ends. In DNA form, the CDR3 reads TGTGCCAGCGGGCCCCCAGAAACACAGAACACTGAAGCTTTCTTT. Translated: CASGPPETQNTEAFF.

The genes are TRBV4-2 and TRBJ1-4, with 7 bases fitting TRBD1. The germline gives CDR1 LGHNA, CDR2 YNFKEQ. CDR3 length equals 15 residues. Losses at the gene ends were 0 bases for V and 8 bases for J; bases not matched to a gene: 6. This CDR3 is CASSQDPQGMEKLFF. The CDR3 region has the DNA TGTGCCAGCAGCCAAGATCCACAGGGGATGGAAAAACTGTTTTTT.

The rearrangement uses TRBV15 and TRBJ1-2, with 7 bases that match TRBD1. The CDR3 spans 19 residues. V dropped 0 bases and J dropped 2; count of bases not matched to a gene: 15. Germline loops: CDR1 LNHNV, CDR2 YYDKDF (reference sequence). The CDR3 loop is CATSRERGGGGQINYGYTF. The CDR3 nucleotides are TGTGCCACCAGCAGAGAGAGAGGGGGTGGGGGACAGATAAACTATGGCTACACCTTC.

V usage is TRBV11-2 and J usage is TRBJ1-1; no firm D call. The germline gives CDR1 SGHAT, CDR2 FQNNGV. The V end was cut by 4 bases, the J end by 1 base, with 13 bases between. This CDR3 region has 15 residues. The CDR3 region has the DNA TGTGCCAGCAGCTCCGTCATTCGGGGGAACACTGAAGCTTTCTTT. Translation gives CASSSVIRGNTEAFF.

The J gene is TRBJ1-2, the V gene TRBV5-1; the match to TRBD1 covers 7 bases. CDR3 length equals 17 residues. The junction had 10 bases not matched to a gene; V was cut back by 0 bases and J by 2 bases. Germline V gene lookup returns CDR1 SGHRS and CDR2 YFSETQ. Written as DNA, the CDR3 is TGCGCCAGCAGCTTGGCCAAGGTTCAGGGGGAAAACTATGGCTACACCTTC. Translated, it gives CASSLAKVQGENYGYTF.

The sample holds a few counts of this clone. The genes are TRBV4-3 and TRBJ2-5, with TRBD2 matching over 8 bases. CDR1 and CDR2 (germline): LGHNA, YSLEER. Trimming took 0 bases from V and 5 from J; bases not matched to a gene: 11. The CDR3 sequence is 17 residues long. Written as DNA, the CDR3 is TGCGCCAGCAGCCAAGAGGGACGGGGGGGGGCCAGGGAGACCCAGTACTTC. Encoded protein: CASSQEGRGGARETQYF.

This chain joins TRBV2 and TRBJ1-1; D possibly corresponds to TRBD1 (5 bases). CDR1 SNHLY and CDR2 FYNNEI come from the germline V gene. This CDR3 region has 15 residues. V lost 3 bases to trimming and J lost 0 bases, with 11 bases between them. The DNA for the CDR3 is TGTGCCAGCAGTGAGAAGGGGTTCGTGAACACTGAAGCTTTCTTT. It specifies CASSEKGFVNTEAFF.

The chain joins TRBV7-9 to TRBJ1-5; no firm D call. CDR3 length: 13 residues. V lost 2 bases and J 8 bases, leaving 10 bases between the germline ends. Germline CDR1 and CDR2: SEHNR and FQNEAQ (reference sequence). CDR3 in DNA: TGTGCCAGCAGCTTATCCTCTGGAGAGCCCCAGCATTTT. It yields the protein CASSLSSGEPQHF.

This sequence joins TRBV10-3 and TRBJ1-1, with TRBD1 matching over 9 bases. Germline values: CDR1 ENHRY, CDR2 SYGVKD. V trimming: 6 bases; J trimming: 6 bases; junction bases outside the gene matches: 11. There are 15 residues in the CDR3. The CDR3 sequence is CAISRIDRGAAEAFF. CDR3 DNA sequence: TGTGCCATCAGCCGAATTGACAGGGGGGCCGCTGAAGCTTTCTTT.

The rearrangement uses TRBV6-4 and TRBJ2-7, with a possible D match to TRBD1 (6 bases). The length of the CDR3 is 13 residues. CDR1 and CDR2 (germline): MRHNA, SNTAGT. The V and J ends lost 6 bases and 2 bases respectively, with 11 bases between them. The CDR3 loop is CASRLGHPYEQYF. The CDR3, as DNA: TGTGCCAGCAGGCTGGGACACCCCTACGAGCAGTACTTC.

This rearrangement joins TRBV6-5 to TRBJ2-7, with D perhaps TRBD2 (7 bases). Germline CDR1 is MNHEY and CDR2 is SVGAGI. CDR3 size: 15 residues. Trimming removed 6 bases from V and 0 bases from J, with 15 bases in between. DNA of the CDR3: TGTGCCAGCAGCCCCGCGGGGGCCCCCTCCTACGAGCAGTACTTC. Its protein product is CASSPAGAPSYEQYF.

J is TRBJ2-5 and V is TRBV7-6; D gene unclear. The V gene lost 0 bases and the J gene lost 7 bases, with 6 bases spanning the gap. The germline gives CDR1 SGHVS, CDR2 FNYEAQ. This CDR3 contains 12 residues. CDR3 in amino acids: CASSLAGVTQYF. The CDR3 nucleotides are TGTGCCAGCAGCTTAGCGGGCGTGACCCAGTACTTC.

This chain joins TRBV7-2 and TRBJ2-3; 8 bases match TRBD2. The CDR3 has 14 residues. After removal of 2 bases from V and 4 bases from J, the junction contained 2 bases not matched to a gene. Germline V lookup: CDR1 SGHTA, CDR2 FQGNSA. CDR3 DNA: TGTGCCAGCAGCTTAAGCGGGGGCCCAGATACGCAGTATTTT. This encodes CASSLSGGPDTQYF.

The V call is TRBV4-3, the J call TRBJ2-3; TRBD2 matches at 8 bases. Germline CDR1 LGHNA, CDR2 YSLEER. With 5 bases clipped from V and 6 bases from J, the junction kept 4 bases outside the gene matches. The CDR3 loop spans 13 amino acids. Here the CDR3 DNA reads TGCGCCAGCAGCAACCGGGGGGGCGATACGCAGTATTTT. Its protein is CASSNRGGDTQYF.